The 6 T cell receptor beta chains below all came from one sample that was sequenced in a study of blood T cell repertoires in COVID-19. The repertoire was sequenced with immunoSEQ multiplex PCR; TCRdb's copy has only in-frame clones and lacks some. Seen here are 85,000 to 100,000 clones, 80% observed once, and the top ten hold nearly 9%. Sample: peripheral blood. Receptors originate from a man aged 45-65 years who had recovered from COVID-19.

This chain links TRBV9 with TRBJ1-2; possible D gene TRBD1, 5 bases. The V gene's germline CDR1 is SGDLS and CDR2 YYNGEE. Trimming removed 4 bases at V and 3 bases at J, with 13 bases between. The CDR3 runs 14 residues. The chain's CDR3 is CASSLDGTYYGYTF. Here the CDR3 DNA reads TGTGCCAGCAGCCTAGATGGGACTTACTATGGCTACACCTTC.

J is TRBJ2-7 and V is TRBV28; D may be TRBD2 (7 bases). Germline assignment: CDR1 MDHEN and CDR2 SYDVKM. Trimming stripped 3 bases from V and 6 bases from J, with 18 bases between. The CDR3 length is 15 residues. The CDR3 nucleotides read TGTGCCAGCAGTTTCCTGGGGGGGCAAAGGTTCGAGCAGTACTTC. This codes for CASSFLGGQRFEQYF. The full variable domain, completed using reference TRBV28 and TRBJ2-7, is DVKVTQSSRYLVKRTGEKVFLECVQDMDHENMFWYRQDPGLGLRLIYFSYDVKMKEKGDIPEGYSVSREKKERFSLILESASTNQTSMYLCASSFLGGQRFEQYFGPGTRLTVT.

The chain couples TRBV5-1 to TRBJ2-3; D gene unclear. Looked up from germline, CDR1 is SGHRS and CDR2 is YFSETQ. V lost 0 bases, J lost 0 bases, and 8 bases lay in between. The CDR3 has 15 amino acids. The CDR3 spells CASSLEVTSTDTQYF. The CDR3, as DNA: TGCGCCAGCAGCTTGGAAGTGACTAGCACAGATACGCAGTATTTT.

CDR3 nucleotides: TGTGCCAGCAGTCACCTGACAGGGGCCCATGGCTACACCTTC. Translation gives CASSHLTGAHGYTF. The chain links TRBV27 to TRBJ1-2; TRBD1 matches at 8 bases. J was trimmed by 6 bases and V by 5 bases; bases with no gene match: 8. Per the germline V gene, CDR1 is MNHEY and CDR2 is SMNVEV (reference sequence). The CDR3 runs to 14 residues.

The chain has TRBV18 and TRBJ2-1; D unresolved. Germline loops: CDR1 KGHSH, CDR2 LQKENI. V was cut by 6 bases and J by 0 bases, with 9 bases left in between. This CDR3 has 14 residues. CDR3: CASSPSGSYNEQFF. CDR3 DNA sequence: TGTGCCAGCTCTCCTTCGGGCTCCTACAATGAGCAGTTCTTC.

The rearrangement joins TRBV3-1 (or the pseudogene TRBV3-2) to TRBJ1-2, with a tentative D call TRBD1 (5 bases). V was trimmed by 3 bases and J by 6 bases, leaving 14 bases between them. CDR3 length equals 14 residues. CDR1 LGHDT and CDR2 YNNKEL come from the germline V gene (reference sequence). CDR3 in amino acids: CASSQLDTANGYTF. The CDR3 DNA sequence: TGTGCCAGCAGCCAGCTGGACACGGCGAATGGCTACACCTTC.